Below are 30 T cell receptor beta chains sequenced from a single sample in a study of blood T cells in healthy people across ages (dated by TCRdb to between 2015 and 2017). The receptor library was made with 5' RACE. The sample was run on an Illumina HiSeq 2500. A second PCR of roughly 7 to 11 cycles was performed with a sample-barcoded 5' primer and a J-beta primer mix. Using fastp trimming at Q25 and MiXCR clonotype assembly, TCRdb reanalyzed the public sequencing data and kept in-frame beta chains. Entries are consolidated by CDR3 protein sequence, retaining the most common genes and DNA. Counted in this sample were 780,000 or so distinct CDR3 sequences; roughly 25% of them appeared once. Approximately 3.7% of the sample is in the top ten clones. The same sample was also studied in work on T cells of mothers and their children.

Sequencing was carried out using blood. The receptors derive from a boy between 10 and 17 years old in good health.

The J gene is TRBJ1-2, the V gene TRBV20-1; unclear D gene. The CDR3 runs 13 residues. Per the germline V gene, CDR1 is DFQATT and CDR2 is SNEGSKA (reference sequence). The V and J ends lost 7 bases and 8 bases respectively, with 20 bases between them. CDR3 loop: CSVTTPDPEGYTF. In nucleotides, the CDR3 is TGCAGTGTTACCACACCCGATCCGGAAGGCTACACCTTC.

V gene TRBV12-3 or TRBV12-4 combines with J gene TRBJ2-3; 9 bases are a match to TRBD2. The CDR3 contains 15 residues. V shed 2 bases, J shed 5 bases, and the junction held 5 bases outside the gene matches. CDR3 protein: CASSLLAGEVDTQYF. The CDR3 nucleotides read TGTGCCAGCAGTTTATTAGCGGGAGAAGTAGATACGCAGTATTTT.

The chain combines TRBV4-1 with TRBJ2-1, with D maybe TRBD2 (7 bases). This CDR3 comprises 17 residues. Trimming pared 4 bases from V and 5 bases from J, leaving 21 bases between. Germline CDR1 and CDR2: MGHRA and YSYEKL. CDR3 sequence (DNA): TGCGCCAGCAGCCCAGGGGTTTCGGCTAGCGGAAACAATGAGCAGTTCTTC. Amino acid sequence: CASSPGVSASGNNEQFF.

This clonotype was picked up a small number of times. The V gene is TRBV29-1, the J gene TRBJ2-1; 8 bases line up with TRBD2. J was trimmed by 6 bases and V by 0 bases; bases with no gene match: 7. This CDR3 contains 15 residues. Germline lookup yields CDR1 SQVTM and CDR2 ANQGSEA. The CDR3, as DNA: TGCAGCGTTGAAGATCGGTCGGGAGGGCCCAATGAGCAGTTCTTC. This translates into CSVEDRSGGPNEQFF.

This rearrangement joins TRBV20-1 to TRBJ2-3, with 9 nucleotides matching TRBD1. In germline, CDR1 is DFQATT, CDR2 SNEGSKA (reference sequence). The CDR3 totals 15 residues. V lost 6 bases to trimming and J lost 4 bases; unmatched junction nucleotides: 11. The CDR3 coding sequence is TGCAGTGCCCTGAACAGGGGGCAGACGGCAGATACGCAGTATTTT. As protein: CSALNRGQTADTQYF.

The J gene is TRBJ2-7, the V gene TRBV29-1, with D perhaps matching TRBD2 (6 bases). V shed 6 bases and J shed 7 bases, with 16 bases lying between them. Germline loops: CDR1 SQVTM, CDR2 ANQGSEA. This CDR3 spans 12 amino acids. Written as DNA, the CDR3 is TGCAGCGTCTATGACCCGGAGGGGGAGCAGTACTTC. Its translation is CSVYDPEGEQYF.

This clonotype has ten or more counts. This CDR3 is CASRDWGQGVSPLHF. CDR3 sequence (DNA): TGTGCCAGCAGAGACTGGGGACAGGGGGTGTCACCCCTCCACTTT. This sequence joins TRBV2 and TRBJ1-6; 11 bases are shared with TRBD1. The CDR3 totals 15 residues. From germline, CDR1 is SNHLY and CDR2 FYNNEI. V dropped 6 bases and J dropped 10; count of bases not matched to a gene: 8. The full variable domain, rest sourced from reference TRBV2 and TRBJ1-6, is EPEVTQTPSHQVTQMGQEVILRCVPISNHLYFYWYRQILGQKVEFLVSFYNNEISEKSEIFDDQFSVERPDGSNFTLKIRSTKLEDSAMYFCASRDWGQGVSPLHFGNGTRLTVT.

This clonotype appeared a few times. This chain connects TRBV20-1 to TRBJ2-5, with TRBD2 as a possible D gene (5 bases). The better agreement between TRBJ2-1 and the DNA end casts doubt on the J call. This CDR3 has 16 amino acids. Germline-derived CDR1 and CDR2 are DFQATT and SNEGSKA (reference sequence). The CDR3 is CSARDLMDLPYNEQFF. For the CDR3, the DNA is TGCAGTGCTAGAGATCTAATGGACTTGCCCTACAATGAGCAGTTCTTC.

The chain links TRBV7-2 to TRBJ1-1; 11 bases are shared with TRBD1. The CDR3 runs 14 residues. V gave up 5 bases and J gave up 5 bases; unmatched junction bases: 4. Germline CDR1 is SGHTA and CDR2 is FQGNSA. The CDR3 nucleotides are TGTGCCAGCAGCGGGGGACAGGGGGGAACTGAAGCTTTCTTT. As protein: CASSGGQGGTEAFF.

The gene calls are TRBV11-2 and TRBJ1-6, with D unresolved. V gave up 0 bases and J gave up 0 bases, with 9 bases separating them. From germline, CDR1 is SGHAT and CDR2 FQNNGV. CDR3 size: 17 residues. The CDR3 is CASSLDLGSSYNSPLHF. In DNA, the CDR3 is TGTGCCAGCAGCTTAGATCTGGGGAGCTCCTATAATTCACCCCTCCACTTT. Together with reference TRBV11-2 and TRBJ1-6, the CDR3 gives the full variable domain: EAGVAQSPRYKIIEKRQSVAFWCNPISGHATLYWYQQILGQGPKLLIQFQNNGVVDDSQLPKDRFSAERLKGVDSTLKIQPAKLEDSAVYLCASSLDLGSSYNSPLHFGNGTRLTVT.

Only a few counts were recorded for this clonotype. V is TRBV15 and J is TRBJ1-5, with D unclear. Between the trimmed V and J ends, which lost 1 base and 0 bases, there was a span of 13 bases. This CDR3 is 17 amino acids long. Germline lookup yields CDR1 LNHNV and CDR2 YYDKDF (reference sequence). CDR3: CATSRVPVGNSNQPQHF. CDR3 nucleotide sequence: TGTGCCACCAGCAGAGTACCCGTAGGGAATAGCAATCAGCCCCAGCATTTT.

This clonotype was detected a few times. V and J are TRBV6-5 and TRBJ1-6; 7 positions match TRBD1. V shed 8 bases, J shed 10 bases, and the junction held 8 bases outside the gene matches. Germline values: CDR1 MNHEY, CDR2 SVGAGI. This CDR3 contains 13 residues. The DNA for the CDR3 is TGTGCCAGCTGGACAGGAGGGGGATCACCCCTCCACTTT. As protein: CASWTGGGSPLHF.

This clonotype occurred a few times. This chain links TRBV20-1 with TRBJ1-6; 8 nucleotides match TRBD1. This CDR3 has 14 amino acids. In germline, CDR1 is DFQATT, CDR2 SNEGSKA (reference sequence). CDR3 bases: TGCAGCGCCGCCACAGGGGGAAGGGTCTCACCCCTCCACTTT. Protein sequence: CSAATGGRVSPLHF.

The CDR3 region has the DNA TGCAGTGCCAGGGACAGGGTCCAAGATACGCAGTATTTT. It specifies CSARDRVQDTQYF. J is TRBJ2-3 and V is TRBV20-1; TRBD1 agrees at 9 bases. V lost 6 bases, J lost 5 bases, and 6 bases stayed unmatched. This CDR3 has 13 residues. In germline, CDR1 is DFQATT, CDR2 SNEGSKA (reference sequence).

The table lists this clonotype with a few counts. The chain uses TRBV3-1 and TRBJ2-1, with 7 bases that match TRBD2. V shed 5 bases and J 5 bases; nucleotides not matched to a gene: 6. The CDR3 extends over 14 amino acids. From germline, CDR1 is LGHDT and CDR2 YNNKEL (reference sequence). CDR3 sequence (DNA): TGTGCCAGCAGCTCCGGGACTATCAACAATGAGCAGTTCTTC. Translated, it gives CASSSGTINNEQFF.

A single count supports this clonotype. This chain joins TRBV28 and TRBJ2-7; perhaps TRBD2 as D (5 bases). CDR3 length equals 11 residues. Germline V gene data show CDR1 as MDHEN and CDR2 as SYDVKM. Trimming pared 7 bases from V and 9 bases from J, leaving 13 bases between. The CDR3 sequence is CASKSVGVQYF. The CDR3 bases are TGTGCCAGCAAATCGGTGGGAGTGCAGTACTTC.

The chain links TRBV24-1 to TRBJ2-5, with D tentatively TRBD2 (6 bases). Judging by the DNA end, TRBJ2-7 fits better; the J call may be wrong. Germline CDR1 reads KGHDR; CDR2 reads SFDVKD. CDR3 length equals 14 residues. The CDR3 bases are TGTGCCACGACTAGGTCGACCATAAACTACGAGCAGTACTTC. This codes for CATTRSTINYEQYF.

This clonotype has only a few counts. V is TRBV6-6 and J is TRBJ1-5; 7 nucleotides align to TRBD1. The CDR3 totals 18 residues. V was pared by 0 bases and J by 0 bases, with 8 bases of the junction left unmatched. Per germline, CDR1 MNHNY and CDR2 SVGAGI (reference sequence). The CDR3 DNA follows: TGTGCCAGCAGTTACTCAAGGCAGGGGGTCTATAGCAATCAGCCCCAGCATTTT. It translates to CASSYSRQGVYSNQPQHF.

The chain links TRBV4-3 to TRBJ2-3, with 12 bases matching TRBD1. CDR3 length equals 18 residues. The germline CDR1 and CDR2 sequences are LGHNA and YSLEER. V lost 1 base and J lost 4; bases outside the gene matches: 9. CDR3 in DNA: TGCGCCAGCAGCCAAGCCCCGGGACAGGGGGCGGATTCAGATACGCAGTATTTT. This encodes CASSQAPGQGADSDTQYF.

This clonotype has a handful of counts. The chain employs TRBV2 and TRBJ1-5, with 7 bases matching TRBD1. Germline values: CDR1 SNHLY, CDR2 FYNNEI. J gave up 6 bases and V 3 bases, and 14 bases lay outside the gene matches. The CDR3 runs 17 residues. CDR3 region: CASSEPHRGSLGQPQHF. CDR3 DNA sequence: TGTGCCAGCAGTGAGCCCCACAGGGGATCATTAGGTCAGCCCCAGCATTTT.

This clonotype was detected a few times. The rearrangement uses TRBV5-1 and TRBJ2-1, with a tentative D call TRBD2 (7 bases). Germline V gene sequence: CDR1 SGHRS, CDR2 YFSETQ. CDR3 length: 14 amino acids. The V and J ends lost 6 bases and 2 bases respectively, with 12 bases between them. CDR3 loop: CASKEGGAYNEQFF. The CDR3 DNA reads as TGCGCCAGCAAGGAGGGGGGGGCCTACAATGAGCAGTTCTTC.

This clonotype was observed a few times. The rearrangement links TRBV4-3 to TRBJ1-5; 10 nucleotides align to TRBD1. The V gene end was trimmed by 6 bases and the J gene end by 6 bases; junction bases not matched to a gene: 14. The CDR3 sequence is 17 residues long. Germline CDR1 is LGHNA and CDR2 is YSLEER. For the CDR3, the DNA is TGCGCCAGCAGGGGAAGGGGACAGGGGTCCGGGGGTCAGCCCCAGCATTTT. Protein product: CASRGRGQGSGGQPQHF.

Ten or more counts support this clonotype. V is TRBV6-5 and J is TRBJ2-3; 10 bases agree with TRBD2. V was pared by 4 bases and J by 15 bases, with 7 bases of the junction left unmatched. The CDR3 sequence is 12 residues long. The germline gives CDR1 MNHEY, CDR2 SVGAGI. The CDR3 sequence: CASSSSGGARYF. Here the CDR3 DNA reads TGTGCCAGCAGTTCAAGCGGGGGGGCCCGATATTTT.

This clonotype was seen a few times. The chain combines TRBV6-6 with TRBJ1-1, with TRBD1 matching over 9 bases. Unmatched junction bases numbered 9, after V lost 6 bases and J lost 1 base. This CDR3 is built from 16 residues. Germline CDR1 MNHNY, CDR2 SVGAGI (reference sequence). Here the CDR3 DNA reads TGTGCCAGCAGAATACCGGGACAGGGAGGGAACACTGAAGCTTTCTTT. This gives the protein CASRIPGQGGNTEAFF.

CDR3 in amino acids: CASSILARETETQYF. The CDR3 nucleotides read TGTGCCAGTAGTATACTGGCCAGGGAGACGGAGACCCAGTACTTC. The chain recombines TRBV19 with TRBJ2-5, with D perhaps TRBD1 or TRBD2 (5 bases each). The CDR3 sequence is 15 residues long. Germline lookup yields CDR1 LNHDA and CDR2 SQIVND (reference sequence). Trimming took off 2 bases at V and 5 bases at J, with 15 bases between the two ends. Using reference TRBV19 and TRBJ2-5 for the parts outside the CDR3, the full variable domain is DGGITQSPKYLFRKEGQNVTLSCEQNLNHDAMYWYRQDPGQGLRLIYYSQIVNDFQKGDIAEGYSVSREKKESFPLTVTSAQKNPTAFYLCASSILARETETQYFGPGTRLLVL.

This clonotype occurred a few times. This sequence joins TRBV20-1 and TRBJ1-1, with D hard to call. Germline V CDR1 and CDR2: DFQATT, SNEGSKA (reference sequence). Trimming cost V 5 bases and J 4 bases, with 20 bases left between them. CDR3 length: 15 amino acids. In DNA form, the CDR3 reads TGCAGTGCTGGCCCTGGCGAAGTGGGTTCCACTGAAGCTTTCTTT. Amino acids: CSAGPGEVGSTEAFF.

The gene calls are TRBV9 and TRBJ2-2, with D perhaps matching TRBD2 (6 bases). The CDR3 length is 15 residues. The germline V gene has CDR1 SGDLS and CDR2 YYNGEE. Trimming pared 0 bases from V and 5 bases from J, leaving 11 bases between. In DNA, the CDR3 is TGTGCCAGCAGCGTAGCACTAGCCTTAACCGGGGAGCTGTTTTTT. This codes for CASSVALALTGELFF.

In its sample, this clonotype was seen once. The chain has TRBV5-1 and TRBJ2-7, with a weak D call TRBD1 (5 bases). The CDR3 is made up of 18 amino acids. Trimming shortened V by 0 bases and J by 4 bases, and 23 bases separated the two germline ends. Looked up from germline, CDR1 is SGHRS and CDR2 is YFSETQ. CDR3 sequence (DNA): TGCGCCAGCAGCTTGGGCGGTGAGACAGCTTATTTTAGTTACGAGCAGTACTTC. This gives the protein CASSLGGETAYFSYEQYF. The variable domain in full, completed from reference TRBV5-1 and TRBJ2-7, reads KAGVTQTPRYLIKTRGQQVTLSCSPISGHRSVSWYQQTPGQGLQFLFEYFSETQRNKGNFPGRFSGRQFSNSRSEMNVSTLELGDSALYLCASSLGGETAYFSYEQYFGPGTRLTVT.

This clonotype was detected only a few times. The chain carries TRBV19 and TRBJ1-2; D remains unclear. The V gene's germline CDR1 is LNHDA and CDR2 SQIVND (reference sequence). The V gene lost 5 bases and the J gene lost 6 bases, with 13 bases spanning the gap. The CDR3 runs 13 residues. The CDR3 here is CASSFGATHGYTF. The CDR3 nucleotides read TGTGCCAGTAGTTTCGGAGCAACCCATGGCTACACCTTC.

This clonotype was counted only a few times. V gene TRBV4-1 combines with J gene TRBJ2-1; TRBD2 might be the D (5 bases). The CDR3 runs to 17 residues. Germline values: CDR1 MGHRA, CDR2 YSYEKL. V was shortened by 3 bases and J by 3 bases, with 18 bases between the two germline ends. Here the CDR3 DNA reads TGCGCCAGCAGCCACCACATAGCGTTTAGGAACTACAATGAGCAGTTCTTC. Translating gives CASSHHIAFRNYNEQFF.